This T cell receptor (beta chain) was recovered during a study of cytomegalovirus exposure and HLA in healthy donors. This PCR relied on a set of 60 Vbeta primers and 13 Jbeta primers. Profiled with immunoSEQ multiplex PCR; TCRdb holds only in-frame clones, not every one. The sample contains a few hundred thousand clones, around 90% of which appear only once. The CDR3 is 14 amino acids. Per germline, CDR1 SNHLY and CDR2 FYNNEI. Trimming pared 4 bases from V and 3 bases from J, leaving 10 bases between. The specimen was PBMCs. The source is a girl between 2 and 10 years old in good health and CMV-seronegative. The J gene is TRBJ2-1, the V gene TRBV2; D perhaps matches TRBD1 (7 bases). CDR3 sequence: CASSAGGNYNEQFF. In DNA, the CDR3 is TGTGCCAGCAGTGCAGGGGGGAACTACAATGAGCAGTTCTTC.